This entry concerns a single TCR beta chain. Its target is unknown. Here immunoSEQ multiplex PCR was the method, and the copy in TCRdb shows in-frame clones only, minus some. The sample shows 100,000 to 150,000 clones, just over 85% of them seen only once. V was pared by 1 base and J by 3 bases, with 11 bases between. CDR3 length: 14 amino acids. Looked up from germline, CDR1 is SGHKS and CDR2 is YYEKEE (reference sequence). The entry originates in a study of T cell responses to AZD1222 COVID-19 vaccine. Study observations and caveats: Reportedly, nearly half the spike-specific TCRs target unmutated variant regions. Only after the peak T cell response were repertoires sampled. Females outnumbered males among donors, who were mostly white British; clonal diversity was possibly underestimated. The breadth and depth of Spike-specific TCRs increased once two AZD1222 doses had been given.

This clonotype was obtained from an adult in good health. The V gene is TRBV5-5, the J gene TRBJ2-7; perhaps TRBD1 as D (5 bases). The sequencing used peripheral blood, collected on day 0 of MenACWY control vaccination. The CDR3 reads CASSLTRTNYEQYF. The CDR3, as DNA: TGTGCCAGCAGCTTGACCAGGACAAACTACGAGCAGTACTTC.